This T cell receptor (beta chain) was sequenced during a study of control samples from healthy donors and cancer patients. CDR3 length: 15 amino acids. Germline CDR1 MNHNY, CDR2 SVGAGI (reference sequence). Trimming removed 5 bases from V and 6 bases from J, with 19 bases in between. Data came from immunoSEQ multiplex PCR; TCRdb stores just in-frame clones and leaves some out. Here the sample spans about 110,000 clones, around nine tenths being singletons. This TCR came from a human donor in good health. The donor label of this sample is uncertain. Sequenced sample: blood. The V and J genes are TRBV6-6 and TRBJ1-1; TRBD1 might be the D (6 bases). The CDR3 nucleotides are TGTGCCAGCAGTCCCGCCGTGGGGGGGGCCGCTGAAGCTTTCTTT. Translating it yields CASSPAVGGAAEAFF.